The clone carrying this TCR beta chain was seen once. Investigators sought sequencing depths of between 1 in 200,000 and 1 in 1 million T cells. Generated by immunoSEQ multiplex PCR, the TCRdb table keeps only in-frame clones and is missing some. This table holds approximately 26,000 clones, 65% to 80% found once. The data derive from a study of cytotoxic CD8 clonotypes in ibrutinib-treated CLL. The wider study: The patients comprised roughly 10 relapsed/refractory and 15 treatment-naive cases, around 18 IGHV unmutated.

Germline CDR1 SGHNT, CDR2 YENEEA. This CDR3 is built from 13 residues. Trimming shortened V by 8 bases and J by 2 bases, and 9 bases separated the two germline ends. This TCR was sampled from a human donor with chronic lymphocytic leukemia. This specimen was PBMCs, taken after 12 months of ibrutinib treatment. V gene TRBV11-3 combines with J gene TRBJ2-2, with a possible D match to TRBD2 (6 bases). DNA for the CDR3: TGTGCCAGCTCGGGAGACAACACCGGGGAGCTGTTTTTT. Protein: CASSGDNTGELFF. Full variable domain (rest looked up from reference TRBV11-3 and TRBJ2-2): EAGVVQSPRYKIIEKKQPVAFWCNPISGHNTLYWYLQNLGQGPELLIRYENEEAVDDSQLPKDRFSAERLKGVDSTLKIQPAELGDSAVYLCASSGDNTGELFFGEGSRLTVL.